Listed here are 18 T cell receptor beta chains from one sample, sequenced in a study of cytomegalovirus exposure and HLA in healthy donors. Sequencing used immunoSEQ multiplex PCR; TCRdb keeps in-frame clones, though not all of them. The sample has roughly 60,000 clones; more than 90% are singletons. The sample comprised PBMCs. The receptors were gathered from a man between 18 and 29 years old in good health and CMV-seronegative.

The chain combines TRBV6-1 with TRBJ2-7; a weak D match, TRBD2 (5 bases). V was clipped by 2 bases and J by 6 bases, with 8 bases between them. The CDR3 contains 12 residues. Per germline, CDR1 MNHNS and CDR2 SASEGT. Here the CDR3 reads CASSEPGGEQYF. The CDR3 DNA follows: TGTGCCAGCAGTGAACCCGGAGGCGAGCAGTACTTC.

Turning to this clone: In this CDR3 the conserved last residue, phenylalanine or tryptophan, is missing, so a read error is likely. Because the CDR3's place on the DNA is in doubt, the DNA is left out and the CDR3 is given as listed by TCRdb. The V call is TRBV5-8, the J call TRBJ1-1; the table assigns TRBD1, which was not confirmed against the DNA. The CDR3 is 11 residues long, ends included. Germline-derived CDR1 and CDR2 are SGHTS and YDEGEE. The CDR3 sequence: CASSLRRLHGL.

The gene calls are TRBV4-3 and TRBJ2-5; TRBD1 agrees at 8 bases. The length of the CDR3 is 14 residues. J lost 4 bases, V lost 0 bases, and 1 base had no gene match. Germline CDR1 and CDR2: LGHNA and YSLEER. The CDR3 bases are TGCGCCAGCAGCCAAGACAGGGGGCCAGAGACCCAGTACTTC. This gives the protein CASSQDRGPETQYF.

This chain uses TRBV29-1 with TRBJ1-1; no clear D gene. The germline CDR1 and CDR2 sequences are SQVTM and ANQGSEA. Trimming left V 4 bases short and J 0 bases short, with 12 bases between. The CDR3 is 14 amino acids. The CDR3 protein is CSVVLQELNTEAFF. CDR3 nucleotides: TGCAGCGTTGTCCTGCAGGAACTGAACACTGAAGCTTTCTTT. The entire variable domain, with the rest obtained from reference TRBV29-1 and TRBJ1-1, is as follows: SAVISQKPSRDICQRGTSLTIQCQVDSQVTMMFWYRQQPGQSLTLIATANQGSEATYESGFVIDKFPISRPNLTFSTLTVSNMSPEDSSIYLCSVVLQELNTEAFFGQGTRLTVV.

This clone is a singleton in its sample. The chain couples TRBV25-1 to TRBJ2-2; no reliable D call. The CDR3 length is 14 residues. Germline-derived CDR1 and CDR2 are MGHDK and SYGVNS. V dropped 3 bases and J dropped 5 bases, with 10 bases sitting between them. CDR3 DNA: TGTGCCAGCAGTGAGTTCTCTCTAACCGGGGAGCTGTTTTTT. Its protein product is CASSEFSLTGELFF.

This sequence joins TRBV29-1 and TRBJ2-5; 8 bases map to TRBD1. The CDR3 consists of 13 residues. Trimming took 3 bases from V and 3 from J; bases not matched to a gene: 3. In germline, CDR1 is SQVTM, CDR2 ANQGSEA. The CDR3 loop reads CSVDQGAEETQYF. The CDR3 DNA sequence: TGCAGCGTTGACCAGGGGGCCGAAGAGACCCAGTACTTC.

The chain links TRBV4-3 to TRBJ2-7; D ambiguous. V lost 6 bases, J lost 6 bases, and 18 bases lay in between. From germline, CDR1 is LGHNA and CDR2 YSLEER. This CDR3 region has 14 residues. The CDR3 spells CASSPSSGWFEQYF. In nucleotides, the CDR3 is TGCGCCAGCAGTCCTTCCTCGGGTTGGTTCGAGCAGTACTTC.

The rearrangement links TRBV5-1 to TRBJ2-1; tentative D call: TRBD1 (5 bases). The CDR3 is 16 residues long. V lost 1 base to trimming and J lost 0 bases, with 11 bases between them. Germline loops: CDR1 SGHRS, CDR2 YFSETQ. CDR3 sequence: CASSLLGQGSYNEQFF. For the CDR3, the DNA is TGCGCCAGCAGCTTGTTGGGTCAGGGCTCCTACAATGAGCAGTTCTTC.

The rearrangement joins TRBV7-9 to TRBJ2-1; D remains unclear. Per germline, CDR1 SEHNR and CDR2 FQNEAQ (reference sequence). The CDR3 is 12 residues long. The germline V and J ends were trimmed by 4 bases and 10 bases, with 11 bases remaining between them. The CDR3 loop is CASSYESPEQFF. The CDR3 coding sequence is TGTGCCAGCAGCTATGAGAGCCCCGAGCAGTTCTTC.

The V call is TRBV7-6, the J call TRBJ2-2; 8 nucleotides align to TRBD2. From germline, CDR1 is SGHVS and CDR2 FNYEAQ. CDR3 length equals 16 residues. V gave up 1 base and J gave up 3 bases; unmatched junction bases: 4. In nucleotides, the CDR3 is TGTGCCAGCAGCTTAGGCCGCGGGGGGTACACCGGGGAGCTGTTTTTT. This translates into CASSLGRGGYTGELFF.

The chain recombines TRBV11-1 with TRBJ2-3; 8 bases map to TRBD1. From germline, CDR1 is SGHAT and CDR2 FQDESV (reference sequence). V lost 5 bases to trimming and J lost 3 bases; unmatched junction nucleotides: 7. The CDR3 length is 15 residues. CDR3 sequence (DNA): TGTGCCAGCAGCCCGCGGACAGGGATGACAGATACGCAGTATTTT. Residues: CASSPRTGMTDTQYF.

The rearrangement uses TRBV7-2 and TRBJ1-1; tentative D call: TRBD1 (6 bases). Between the trimmed V and J ends, which lost 3 bases and 7 bases, there was a span of 18 bases. Germline loops: CDR1 SGHTA, CDR2 FQGNSA. The length of the CDR3 is 15 residues. CDR3 loop: CASSLDSHPDDEAFF. CDR3 bases: TGTGCCAGCAGCTTGGACAGCCATCCGGACGATGAAGCTTTCTTT.

The V gene is TRBV28, the J gene TRBJ2-2, with 9 bases lining up with TRBD1. The V gene's germline CDR1 is MDHEN and CDR2 SYDVKM. The V segment lost 4 bases and the J segment 2 bases; nucleotides outside the gene matches: 5. The CDR3 is 16 residues long. The CDR3 spells CASSSPGQGNTGELFF. CDR3 bases: TGTGCCAGCAGTTCGCCGGGACAGGGCAACACCGGGGAGCTGTTTTTT.

This chain uses TRBV6-1 with TRBJ2-3; D not certain. Germline CDR1 and CDR2: MNHNS and SASEGT. The length of the CDR3 is 14 residues. V lost 0 bases to trimming and J lost 11 bases, with 15 bases between them. The CDR3 bases are TGTGCCAGCAGTGAAGCGCTTCTTGAGGAGAAGCAGTATTTT. Protein: CASSEALLEEKQYF.

The gene calls are TRBV4-2 and TRBJ2-1, with TRBD2 as a possible D gene (6 bases). Germline V gene lookup returns CDR1 LGHNA and CDR2 YNFKEQ. Trimming took off 1 base at V and 4 bases at J, with 29 bases between the two ends. The CDR3 is 21 residues long. The CDR3 spells CASSQGAGSSLLTGAYNEQFF. The CDR3 DNA sequence: TGTGCCAGCAGCCAAGGGGCGGGTAGTTCCCTGTTAACGGGAGCTTACAATGAGCAGTTCTTC.

The chain employs TRBV7-2 and TRBJ2-6; TRBD2 aligns across 10 bases. The CDR3 extends over 17 amino acids. The ends lost 7 bases at V and 4 bases at J; junction bases unmatched: 10. CDR1 is SGHTA and CDR2 is FQGNSA in the germline V gene. DNA of the CDR3: TGTGCCAGCACCCGACCCCTAGCGGGAGCCGGGGCCAACGTCCTGACTTTC. Its protein product is CASTRPLAGAGANVLTF.

The V gene is TRBV27, the J gene TRBJ2-1, with 9 bases matching TRBD2. V lost 10 bases and J lost 7; bases outside the gene matches: 5. This CDR3 is 12 amino acids long. Germline V gene lookup returns CDR1 MNHEY and CDR2 SMNVEV (reference sequence). CDR3 amino acids: CATITSGNEQFF. DNA for the CDR3: TGTGCCACCATAACTAGCGGGAATGAGCAGTTCTTC.

This chain uses TRBV5-1 with TRBJ2-2; the D is unclear. This CDR3 is 12 amino acids long. The germline V and J ends were trimmed by 4 bases and 3 bases, with 4 bases remaining between them. CDR1 SGHRS and CDR2 YFSETQ come from the germline V gene. The DNA for the CDR3 is TGCGCCAGCAGCGAGGACACCGGGGAGCTGTTTTTT. It specifies CASSEDTGELFF. Filled out from reference TRBV5-1 and TRBJ2-2, the complete variable domain reads KAGVTQTPRYLIKTRGQQVTLSCSPISGHRSVSWYQQTPGQGLQFLFEYFSETQRNKGNFPGRFSGRQFSNSRSEMNVSTLELGDSALYLCASSEDTGELFFGEGSRLTVL.